This T cell receptor (beta chain) was retrieved from a study of OX40 agonist ivuxolimab in advanced cancers. Overall study: Patients received ivuxolimab, an intravenous treatment, every 2 weeks at 0.01 to 10 mg/kg.

Study results and limitations: At 0.1 to 3.0 mg/kg, CD4+ and CD8+ blood T cells expanded clonally by week 6.

Peripheral blood came from all dose cohorts at three timepoints. In the case of this clone: What it binds is not known.

TCRdb keeps only in-frame clones here, not all; method: immunoSEQ multiplex PCR. Found here are nearly 55,000 clones, about 83% of them singletons; the top ten hold approximately 1.2%. Sample: CD4+ or CD8+ T cells sorted from blood, taken in a trial of the OX40 agonist ivuxolimab. The sequence was obtained from an adult with an advanced solid tumor such as melanoma, head and neck, liver or kidney cancer.

The CDR3 protein is CASSWTGTNQPQHF. The DNA for the CDR3 is TGTGCCAGCAGTTGGACGGGAACAAATCAGCCCCAGCATTTT. The chain carries TRBV5-8 and TRBJ1-5; no definite D call. Germline V gene sequence: CDR1 SGHTS, CDR2 YDEGEE. V was trimmed by 5 bases and J by 4 bases, leaving 13 bases between them. CDR3 length: 14 residues.